This T cell receptor (beta chain) comes out of a study of blood T cell repertoires in COVID-19. Study information: T cells, B-cell-depleted T cells, or PBMCs provided the cDNA or gDNA that served as material.

This CDR3 is 14 amino acids long. Germline CDR1 is SNHLY and CDR2 is FYNNEI. V lost 6 bases and J lost 3; bases outside the gene matches: 6. Sequenced by immunoSEQ multiplex PCR; TCRdb stores in-frame clones only, minus some. This sample yields about 230,000 clones, of which more than 70% are seen a single time; 5% to 6% belongs to the top ten. This clonotype was sampled from an older man with acute or convalescent COVID-19. This chain links TRBV2 with TRBJ2-7; the match to TRBD2 covers 9 bases. Sequencing was performed on peripheral blood. The CDR3 DNA reads TGTGCCAGCAGGGTTAGCGGGGGTCGCTACGAGCAGTACTTC. Amino acids: CASRVSGGRYEQYF.